This record looks at one T cell receptor beta chain sequence and its context. The sample belongs to a study of blood T cell repertoires in COVID-19. The protocol was immunoSEQ multiplex PCR, while the TCRdb copy is restricted to in-frame clones and leaves out a portion. The sample has about 360,000 clones; around 90% are singletons. This TCR was recovered from a human donor in a cohort sampled during active COVID-19. The specimen was peripheral blood.

The CDR3 DNA sequence: TGCGCCAGCAGCTACGACATCTCCTACAATGAGCAGTTCTTC. Translating it yields CASSYDISYNEQFF. This rearrangement joins TRBV23-1 to TRBJ2-1; D call uncertain. TRBV23-1 is filed as an ORF, its function uncertain. The CDR3 consists of 14 residues. V dropped 6 bases and J dropped 0 bases, with 9 bases sitting between them.